The clone carrying this TCR beta chain was counted a few times. These data are taken from a study of blood T cell repertoires in COVID-19. With 8 bases clipped from V and 2 bases from J, the junction kept 6 bases outside the gene matches. The CDR3 totals 14 residues. Germline CDR1 and CDR2: SNHLY and FYNNEI. Participants came from 24 US areas, aged about 18 to 89 years. Original data processing: Amplification of reference gene primers provided the estimated nucleated cell counts. The method was immunoSEQ multiplex PCR; TCRdb's version includes in-frame clones alone and lacks a portion of them. That table is the source of V, J and clone size, and D and trimming were worked out from the DNA. The repertoire includes 250,000 to 300,000 clones, roughly 93% of them detected once, and over 2% sits in the top ten.

Input material: PBMCs or T cells enriched from blood (not recorded which). The chain recombines TRBV2 with TRBJ1-5, with 7 bases aligning to TRBD1. The clonotype originates from a woman aged 40 to 50 with acute COVID-19. The CDR3 spells CASQPTGGNQPQHF. The CDR3 DNA reads as TGTGCCAGCCAGCCCACAGGGGGCAATCAGCCCCAGCATTTT.